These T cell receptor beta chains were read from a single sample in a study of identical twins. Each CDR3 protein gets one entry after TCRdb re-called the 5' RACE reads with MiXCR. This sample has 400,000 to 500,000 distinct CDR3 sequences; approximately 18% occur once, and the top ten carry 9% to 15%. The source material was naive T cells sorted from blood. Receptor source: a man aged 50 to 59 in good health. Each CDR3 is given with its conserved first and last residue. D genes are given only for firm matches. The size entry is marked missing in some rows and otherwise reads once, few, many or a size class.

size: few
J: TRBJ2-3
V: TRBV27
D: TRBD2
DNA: TGTGCCAGCAGACCCCGACTAGCGGGCACAGATACGCAGTATTTT
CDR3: CASRPRLAGTDTQYF

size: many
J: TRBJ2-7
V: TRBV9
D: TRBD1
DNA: TGTGCCAGCAGCCCAGGACAGGCAGGCTTTTACGAGCAGTACTTC
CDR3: CASSPGQAGFYEQYF

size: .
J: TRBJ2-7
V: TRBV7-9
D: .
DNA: TGTGCCAGCAGCCCCCGGAGGGGGGAGCATTCTCCCTACGAGCAGTACTTC
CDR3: CASSPRRGEHSPYEQYF

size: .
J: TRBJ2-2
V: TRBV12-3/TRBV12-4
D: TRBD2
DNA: TGTGCCAGCGTTGATGGAAGCGGGGGGTTCACCGGGGAGCTGTTTTTT
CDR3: CASVDGSGGFTGELFF

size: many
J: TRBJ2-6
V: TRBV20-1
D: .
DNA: TGCAGTGCTAGTCCCCGGGTAGCGTTAATGGTCCCTGGGGCCAACGTCCTGACTTTC
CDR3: CSASPRVALMVPGANVLTF

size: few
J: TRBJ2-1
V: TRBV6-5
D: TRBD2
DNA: TGTGCCAGCAGTTTCCCCGGGACTAGCTATTACAATGAGCAGTTCTTC
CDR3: CASSFPGTSYYNEQFF

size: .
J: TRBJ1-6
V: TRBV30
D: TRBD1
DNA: TGTGCCTGGAGTGTACGGGACAGCGATTGGCCACCCCTCCACTTT
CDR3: CAWSVRDSDWPPLHF

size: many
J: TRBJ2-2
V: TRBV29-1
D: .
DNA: TGCAGCGTCCTCGCGAGTCACGGGGAGCTGTTTTTT
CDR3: CSVLASHGELFF

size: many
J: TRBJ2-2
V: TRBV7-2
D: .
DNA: TGTGCCAGCAGCCTTGGCCAACGACCCGGGGAGCTGTTTTTT
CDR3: CASSLGQRPGELFF

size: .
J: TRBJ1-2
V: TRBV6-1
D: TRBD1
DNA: TGTGCCAGCAGCCCTGCGGGGACAGGTGGTTACACCTTC
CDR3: CASSPAGTGGYTF

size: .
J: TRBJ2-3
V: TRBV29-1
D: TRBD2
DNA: TGCAGCGTTCAGGGACTAGTTCTAGCTTCGCCGCTTACAGATACGCAGTATTTT
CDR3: CSVQGLVLASPLTDTQYF

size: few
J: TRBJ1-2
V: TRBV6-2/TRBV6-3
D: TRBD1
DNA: TGTGCCAGCAAGGGGACAGGGGCAGGTGGCTACACCTTC
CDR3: CASKGTGAGGYTF

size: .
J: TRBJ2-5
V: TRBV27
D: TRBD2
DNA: TGTGCCAGCCGAAATAGACTAGCGGGAGTAGAGACCCAGTACTTC
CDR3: CASRNRLAGVETQYF

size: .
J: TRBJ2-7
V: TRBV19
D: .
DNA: TGTGCCAGTAGTTTTGGGACCGGTCAGGTCTACGAGCAGTACTTC
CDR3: CASSFGTGQVYEQYF

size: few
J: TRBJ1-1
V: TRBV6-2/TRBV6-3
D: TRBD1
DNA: TGTGCCAGCAGTTACTCGGTGACAGGGGGCTTCGGCACTGAAGCTTTCTTT
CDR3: CASSYSVTGGFGTEAFF

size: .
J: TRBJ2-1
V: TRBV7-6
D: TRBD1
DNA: TGTGCCAGCAGCCGGACAGGGAGTTACTACAATGAGCAGTTCTTC
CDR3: CASSRTGSYYNEQFF

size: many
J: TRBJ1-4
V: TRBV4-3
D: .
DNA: TGCGCCAGCAGCCAAGAACAGCGTAATGAAAAACTGTTTTTT
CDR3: CASSQEQRNEKLFF

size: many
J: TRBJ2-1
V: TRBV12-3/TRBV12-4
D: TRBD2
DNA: TGTGCCAGCAGCCGTACTGGCGGGGGGCAGAATGAGCAGTTCTTC
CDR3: CASSRTGGGQNEQFF

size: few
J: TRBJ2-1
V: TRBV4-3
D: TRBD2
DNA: TGCGCCAGCAGCCAAGATCTAGCGGGAGGGCCGTCGCAGTTCTTC
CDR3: CASSQDLAGGPSQFF

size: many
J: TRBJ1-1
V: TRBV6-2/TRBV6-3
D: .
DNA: TGTGCCAGCAGCCCCTTGGGGAACACTGAAGCTTTCTTT
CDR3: CASSPLGNTEAFF

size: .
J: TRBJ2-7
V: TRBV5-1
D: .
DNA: TGCGCCAGCAGCTTGGGTCGAACCCACTACGAGCAGTACTTC
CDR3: CASSLGRTHYEQYF

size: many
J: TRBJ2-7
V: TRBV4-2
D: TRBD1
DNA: TGTGCCAGCAGCCAGGACTCCGGGACAGCTTACGAGCAGTACTTC
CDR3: CASSQDSGTAYEQYF

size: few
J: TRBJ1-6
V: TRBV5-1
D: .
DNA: TGCGCCAGCAGCTTGGGGGCTAATTCACCCCTCCACTTT
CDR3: CASSLGANSPLHF

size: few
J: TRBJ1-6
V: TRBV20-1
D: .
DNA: TGCAGTGCTAGAGTTATACAGAGGGGCGATGGTTCACCCCTCCACTTT
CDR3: CSARVIQRGDGSPLHF

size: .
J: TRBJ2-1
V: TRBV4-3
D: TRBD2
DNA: TGCGCCAGCAGCCAAGATATGGCGGGGGGATATGACAATGAGCAGTTCTTC
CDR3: CASSQDMAGGYDNEQFF

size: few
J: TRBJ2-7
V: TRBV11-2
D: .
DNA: TGTGCCAGCAGCTTCTGGGAAAGGGCCTACGAGCAGTACTTC
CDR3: CASSFWERAYEQYF

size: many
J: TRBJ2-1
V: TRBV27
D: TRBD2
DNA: TGTGCCAGCAGTGCTACTAGCGGTACCTACAATGAGCAGTTCTTC
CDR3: CASSATSGTYNEQFF

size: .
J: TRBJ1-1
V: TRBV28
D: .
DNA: TGTGCCAGCAGTTTATCCGGTAGGAAAGCTTTCTTT
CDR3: CASSLSGRKAFF

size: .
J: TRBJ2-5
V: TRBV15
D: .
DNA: TGTGCCACCAGCCCAAGGAGGTCAGGGTTGGAGACCCAGTACTTC
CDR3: CATSPRRSGLETQYF

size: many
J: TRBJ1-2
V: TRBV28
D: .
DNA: TGTGCCAGCAGGTTCCCTACAGGGACTGGCTACACCTTC
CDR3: CASRFPTGTGYTF

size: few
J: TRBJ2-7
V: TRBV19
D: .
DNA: TGTGCCAGTAGTATTAAGGGTAACTACGAGCAGTACTTC
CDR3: CASSIKGNYEQYF

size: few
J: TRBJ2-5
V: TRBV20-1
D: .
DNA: TGCAGTGCTCCCATTCCCCCGGGCCAAGAGACCCAGTACTTC
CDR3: CSAPIPPGQETQYF

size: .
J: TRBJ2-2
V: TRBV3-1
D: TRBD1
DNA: TGTGCCAGCAGCCAGGCAGGGGGCCCCGGGGAGCTGTTTTTT
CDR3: CASSQAGGPGELFF

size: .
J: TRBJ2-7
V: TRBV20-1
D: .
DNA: TGCAGTGCTAGAGATCTTGACCGATTCTACGAGCAGTACTTC
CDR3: CSARDLDRFYEQYF

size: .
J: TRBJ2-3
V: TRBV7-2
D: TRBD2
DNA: TGTGCCAGCAGCTTAGTTGGCGGGAGGGCTACAGATACGCAGTATTTT
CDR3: CASSLVGGRATDTQYF

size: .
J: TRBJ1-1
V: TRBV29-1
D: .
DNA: TGCAGCGTTAAGCTCTCTTCGGGGTCGCGTGAGGCTTTCTTT
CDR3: CSVKLSSGSREAFF

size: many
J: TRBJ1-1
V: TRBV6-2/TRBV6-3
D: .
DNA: TGTGCCAGCAGTTACTCATCCCACAGGGACGGGACTGAAGCTTTCTTT
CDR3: CASSYSSHRDGTEAFF

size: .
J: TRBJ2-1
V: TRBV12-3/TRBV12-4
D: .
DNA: TGTGCCAGCAGGATTGTGGGCGGGTCCTACAATGAGCAGTTCTTC
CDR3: CASRIVGGSYNEQFF

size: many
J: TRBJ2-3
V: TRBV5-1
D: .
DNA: TGCGCCAGCAGCAGGCGGGAACTTAGCACAGATACGCAGTATTTT
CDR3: CASSRRELSTDTQYF

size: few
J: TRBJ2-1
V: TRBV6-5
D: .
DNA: TGTGCCAGCAGTTACTCCTTAGGGGGGTCCAAAAATGAGCAGTTCTTC
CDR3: CASSYSLGGSKNEQFF

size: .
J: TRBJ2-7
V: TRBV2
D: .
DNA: TGTGCCAGCAGATCGGGAGAACTCTCCTACGAGCAGTACTTC
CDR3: CASRSGELSYEQYF

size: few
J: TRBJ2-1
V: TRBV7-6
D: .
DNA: TGTGCCAGCAGCTTATTCTGGGGAGATGAGCAGTTCTTC
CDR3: CASSLFWGDEQFF

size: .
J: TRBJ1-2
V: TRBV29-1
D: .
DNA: TGCAGCGTCGGTGACAGAAGCCATGGCTACACCTTC
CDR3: CSVGDRSHGYTF

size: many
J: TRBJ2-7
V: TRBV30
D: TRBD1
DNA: TGTGCCTGGAGTTTCGGGACAGACTACGAGCAGTACTTC
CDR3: CAWSFGTDYEQYF

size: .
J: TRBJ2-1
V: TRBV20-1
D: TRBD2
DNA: TGCAGTGCTAGAGCCGGGACTAGCGGGGGGGTTCATGAGCAGTTCTTC
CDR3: CSARAGTSGGVHEQFF

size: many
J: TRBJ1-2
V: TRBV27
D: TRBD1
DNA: TGTGCCAGCAGTATTACCGGGACAGTTGGCGGCTACACCTTC
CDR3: CASSITGTVGGYTF

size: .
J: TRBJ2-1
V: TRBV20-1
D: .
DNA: TGCAGTGCTAGACGGCCGGGCTTGACCTACAATGAGCAGTTCTTC
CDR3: CSARRPGLTYNEQFF

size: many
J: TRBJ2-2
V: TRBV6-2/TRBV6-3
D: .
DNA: TGTGCCAGCAGATACCGGGACGGACCCACCGGGGAGCTGTTTTTT
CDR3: CASRYRDGPTGELFF

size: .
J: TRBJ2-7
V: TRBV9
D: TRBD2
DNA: TGTGCCAGCAGCGTAGGATCGCCTCTAGCGGGCTGCGAGCAGTACTTC
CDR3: CASSVGSPLAGCEQYF

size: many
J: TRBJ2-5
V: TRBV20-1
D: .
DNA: TGCAGTGCTACCTTAGGGGGGCCGGGAGAGACCCAGTACTTC
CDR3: CSATLGGPGETQYF

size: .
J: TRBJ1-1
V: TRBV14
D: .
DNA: TGTGCCAGCAGCCAAGTCGTTGGGGGTACTGAAGCTTTCTTT
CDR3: CASSQVVGGTEAFF

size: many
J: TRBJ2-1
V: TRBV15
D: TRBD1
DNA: TGTGCCACCAGCAGGCGGACAGGGGGCATCTACAATGAGCAGTTCTTC
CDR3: CATSRRTGGIYNEQFF

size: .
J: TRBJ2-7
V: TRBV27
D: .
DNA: TGTGCCAGCAGATCGCCTCGGGGTTACGAGCAGTACTTC
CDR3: CASRSPRGYEQYF

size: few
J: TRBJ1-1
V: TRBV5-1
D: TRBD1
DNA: TGCGCCAGCAGCTTGGTGGCAGGGGGCAACACTGAAGCTTTCTTT
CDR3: CASSLVAGGNTEAFF

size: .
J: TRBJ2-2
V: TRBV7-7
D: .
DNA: TGTGCCAGCAGCGGGGAGTTCACCGGGGAGCTGTTTTTT
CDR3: CASSGEFTGELFF